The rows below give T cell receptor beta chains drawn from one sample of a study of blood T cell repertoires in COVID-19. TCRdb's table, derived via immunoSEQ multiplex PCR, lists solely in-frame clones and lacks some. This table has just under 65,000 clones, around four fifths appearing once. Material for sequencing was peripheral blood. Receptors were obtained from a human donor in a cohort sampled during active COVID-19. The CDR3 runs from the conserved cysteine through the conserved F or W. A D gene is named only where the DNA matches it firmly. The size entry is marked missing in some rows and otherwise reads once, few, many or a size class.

CDR3 protein: CAISESLGAGQPQHF; CDR3 DNA: TGTGCCATCAGTGAGTCATTGGGGGCTGGTCAGCCCCAGCATTTT; J gene: TRBJ1-5; clone size: -; D gene: -; V gene: TRBV10-3
CDR3 protein: CASSQGGTQYF; CDR3 DNA: TGTGCCAGCAGTCAAGGCGGGACCCAGTACTTC; J gene: TRBJ2-5; clone size: -; D gene: -; V gene: TRBV12-3/TRBV12-4
CDR3 protein: CASSGLALEYF; CDR3 DNA: TGTGCCAGCAGTGGACTAGCTCTCGAGTATTTT; J gene: TRBJ2-3; clone size: few; D gene: TRBD2; V gene: TRBV2
CDR3 protein: CASSPGTGGNEQFF; CDR3 DNA: TGCGCCAGCAGCCCAGGGACAGGGGGAAACGAGCAGTTCTTC; J gene: TRBJ2-1; clone size: -; D gene: TRBD1; V gene: TRBV5-1
CDR3 protein: CASSQGQGITEAFF; CDR3 DNA: TGTGCCAGCAGCCAAGGACAGGGGATCACTGAAGCTTTCTTT; J gene: TRBJ1-1; clone size: once; D gene: TRBD1; V gene: TRBV4-2
CDR3 protein: CASSLLAGHTGELFF; CDR3 DNA: TGTGCCAGCAGTTTACTAGCGGGGCACACCGGGGAGCTGTTTTTT; J gene: TRBJ2-2; clone size: -; D gene: TRBD2; V gene: TRBV27
CDR3 protein: CASSRGLAGLDTQYF; CDR3 DNA: TGTGCCAGCTCCCGGGGACTAGCGGGATTGGATACGCAGTATTTT; J gene: TRBJ2-3; clone size: -; D gene: TRBD2; V gene: TRBV18
CDR3 protein: CASSPNGRGAFF; CDR3 DNA: TGTGCCAGCAGCCCCAACGGTAGGGGAGCTTTCTTT; J gene: TRBJ1-1; clone size: -; D gene: -; V gene: TRBV11-2
CDR3 protein: CASSPRGRGFATNEKLFF; CDR3 DNA: TGCGCCAGCAGCCCGCGGGGCAGGGGGTTTGCAACTAATGAAAAACTGTTTTTT; J gene: TRBJ1-4; clone size: -; D gene: TRBD1; V gene: TRBV5-1
CDR3 protein: CASSEARAGRTEAFF; CDR3 DNA: TGTGCCAGCAGTGAAGCGAGGGCAGGGAGGACTGAAGCTTTCTTT; J gene: TRBJ1-1; clone size: -; D gene: -; V gene: TRBV6-1
CDR3 protein: CASSPGLQETQYF; CDR3 DNA: TGTGCCAGCTCACCGGGACTACAAGAGACCCAGTACTTC; J gene: TRBJ2-5; clone size: -; D gene: TRBD2; V gene: TRBV18
CDR3 protein: CASSNRANTGELFF; CDR3 DNA: TGTGCCAGCAGCAACAGGGCCAACACCGGGGAGCTGTTTTTT; J gene: TRBJ2-2; clone size: -; D gene: -; V gene: TRBV7-2
CDR3 protein: CASSFRQGGSYEQYF; CDR3 DNA: TGCGCCAGCAGCTTTCGACAGGGTGGGTCCTACGAGCAGTACTTC; J gene: TRBJ2-7; clone size: -; D gene: TRBD1; V gene: TRBV5-1
CDR3 protein: CRGRDYGYTF; CDR3 DNA: TGCAGGGGGCGCGACTATGGCTACACCTTC; J gene: TRBJ1-2; clone size: -; D gene: -; V gene: TRBV29-1
CDR3 protein: CASSQWAQYGYTF; CDR3 DNA: TGTGCCAGCAGCCAATGGGCTCAGTATGGCTACACCTTC; J gene: TRBJ1-2; clone size: -; D gene: -; V gene: TRBV3-1/TRBV3-2
CDR3 protein: CASSHPELAGGRGEQFF; CDR3 DNA: TGTGCCAGCAGCCATCCCGAACTAGCGGGAGGACGAGGTGAGCAGTTCTTC; J gene: TRBJ2-1; clone size: -; D gene: TRBD2; V gene: TRBV13
CDR3 protein: CASSARDRDSPLHF; CDR3 DNA: TGTGCCAGCAGCGCACGGGACAGGGATTCACCCCTCCACTTT; J gene: TRBJ1-6; clone size: -; D gene: TRBD1; V gene: TRBV5-5
CDR3 protein: CATSPAGGLFF; CDR3 DNA: TGTGCCACGTCCCCGGCGGGAGGGTTGTTTTTT; J gene: TRBJ1-4; clone size: -; D gene: -; V gene: TRBV2
CDR3 protein: CASSVNDRAPLHF; CDR3 DNA: TGTGCCAGCAGTGTCAACGACAGGGCACCCCTCCACTTT; J gene: TRBJ1-6; clone size: -; D gene: TRBD1; V gene: TRBV12-3/TRBV12-4